The clone carrying this T cell receptor beta chain was detected only a few times. Its specificity is not known. Germline CDR1 DFQATT, CDR2 SNEGSKA (reference sequence). The length of the CDR3 is 13 residues. Trimming stripped 8 bases from V and 3 bases from J, with 13 bases between. This specimen comes from a study of T-cell reconstitution after alpha-beta-depleted transplantation in children. Study-wide points: At the one-year point after transplant, T-cell counts and TCRbeta diversity were found to come mostly from T cells that had been newly produced. The origin of high day-60 TCRbeta diversity in some patients lay in surviving recipient T cells and thymic progenitors. Reportedly, alpha-beta T cells present about two months post-transplant originated from several hundred expanded clones of graft origin.

Unique molecular identifiers were built into the TCRbeta library. TCRdb itself ran the PCR reads through MiXCR, one entry per CDR3 protein. There are 800,000 to 1,000,000 distinct CDR3 sequences in the sample; about 31% occur only once, and roughly 30% lies in the top ten. The source material was PBMCs, mostly from graft donor cells, sampled 360 days after TCRalphabeta/CD19-depleted stem cell transplant. The rearrangement uses TRBV20-1 and TRBJ2-2; D remains ambiguous. The receptor's source is a boy under two years old who had a stem cell transplant for SCID, so the T cells may come from the graft donor. The CDR3 DNA reads TGCAGTTTCGCCCGGCGTTACACCGGGGAGCTGTTTTTT. It yields the protein CSFARRYTGELFF.